This paragraph covers one T cell receptor beta chain sequence. This record comes from a study of blood T cell repertoires in COVID-19. Across the whole study: Material from acute and convalescent COVID-19 was sourced from the United States, Italy and Spain.

Generated by immunoSEQ multiplex PCR, the TCRdb table keeps only in-frame clones and is missing some. The sample lists some 310,000 clones, just under 90% occurring once. Cohort 3 recovery required two negative PCRs, clearance, or symptom resolution. The CDR3 runs 17 residues. Germline assignment: CDR1 SNHLY and CDR2 FYNNEI. The V and J ends lost 5 bases and 1 base respectively, with 17 bases between them. This receptor was identified in a woman aged 25-40 years who had recovered from COVID-19. The sample was PBMCs or T cells enriched from blood (not recorded which). The chain has TRBV2 and TRBJ2-2; D is possibly TRBD2 (5 bases). CDR3 residues: CASSTQDGELNTGELFF. The CDR3 DNA reads as TGTGCCAGCAGTACCCAGGATGGGGAGCTGAACACCGGGGAGCTGTTTTTT.